This TCR beta chain was sequenced in a study of chemoradiotherapy in HPV16-positive cancers. Study information: Candidate HPV-specific T-cell clones and common TCR motifs came from functional assays in a couple of HPV16-positive patients.

The table came from immunoSEQ multiplex PCR; TCRdb's copy has only in-frame clones and leaves some out. The data hold approximately 58,000 clones, with under 95% observed a single time. Looked up from germline, CDR1 is SGHTA and CDR2 is FQGNSA. Trimming took 4 bases from V and 5 from J, leaving 9 bases between them. The CDR3 extends over 12 amino acids. The material sequenced was blood, taken from a patient who underwent chemoradiotherapy. This receptor was identified in a human donor with HPV-associated anogenital cancer. The rearrangement uses TRBV7-2 and TRBJ2-7; no clear D. This chain's CDR3 is CASSSSTHEQYF. CDR3 DNA: TGTGCCAGCAGCTCGTCTACCCACGAGCAGTACTTC.